This T cell receptor (beta chain) was documented in a study of blood T cell repertoires in COVID-19. Across the whole study: From T cells, B-cell-depleted T cells, or PBMCs came the material, which was cDNA or gDNA.

Generated by immunoSEQ multiplex PCR, the TCRdb table keeps only in-frame clones and is missing some. The table records a few hundred thousand clones, about 89% of them present only once. Germline CDR1 reads ENHRY; CDR2 reads SYGVKD. The V and J ends lost 0 bases and 4 bases, in that order; junction bases with no gene match: 4. CDR3 length: 16 amino acids. This receptor was obtained from a woman aged 40 to 50 who had recovered from COVID-19. The rearrangement links TRBV10-3 to TRBJ2-2; 8 positions agree with TRBD2. Material: peripheral blood. The CDR3, as DNA: TGTGCCATCAGTGAGTCTGGTAGCGGGACCACCGGGGAGCTGTTTTTT. Translation gives CAISESGSGTTGELFF.